This T cell receptor beta chain was captured by sequencing in a study of circulating and synovial CD4+ cells in juvenile arthritis. Study results and limitations: Bulk blood CD4 samples held at least an order of magnitude more or fewer genomes than CPL. Bulk blood CD4 repertoires were more diverse than these.

Details on this clone: Antigen: not known.

CDR3 length: 14 residues. V lost 6 bases, J lost 6 bases, and 5 bases stayed unmatched. CDR1 is SNHLY, CDR2 FYNNEI, per germline. Produced via immunoSEQ multiplex PCR; TCRdb's table is partial and in-frame only. The sample consists of about 33,000 clones, roughly 96% of them appearing once. The chain is built from TRBV2 and TRBJ2-3; 11 nucleotides line up with TRBD2. The source is a human donor with juvenile idiopathic arthritis. The sample comprised CD4+ T cells from blood. The CDR3 protein is CASRTSGGGDTQYF. The CDR3 DNA reads as TGTGCCAGCAGAACTAGCGGGGGCGGGGATACGCAGTATTTT.